The TCR beta chain described here comes from a study of OX40 agonist ivuxolimab in advanced cancers. In terms of the full investigation: Ivuxolimab was an agonistic, fully human IgG2 monoclonal antibody directed against OX40 (CD134), a costimulatory receptor. Intravenous ivuxolimab was administered to patients every 2 weeks at six dose levels: 0.01, 0.1, 0.3, 1.5, 3 and 10 mg/kg. The paper covers the monotherapy dose-escalation part of the phase I ivuxolimab trial, which included N ≈ 54 patients. Of the approximately 50 patients in dose escalation, 19 had hepatocellular carcinoma, approximately 15 had melanoma, 9 had renal cell carcinoma and 9 had head and neck cancer. The purpose of peripheral TCRbeta sequencing was to test whether ivuxolimab changed TCR sequence diversity and led to clonal T-cell expansion. Patients were allowed to have had prior anti-PD-1, anti-PD-L1 or anti-CTLA-4 therapy, and approximately 40% of the dose-escalation patients had previously received checkpoint inhibitors. Partial responses occurred in three dose-escalation patients: two with cutaneous melanoma and one with hepatocellular carcinoma. In the dose-escalation cohort, 65% to 90% of patients were male, and the mean age was approximately 64 years, with a range of about 23 to 80.

Note on this clone: This receptor's antigen is unknown. Per-nucleotide qualities are absent, and no much larger clonotype sits a single base away.

For sequencing of the TCRbeta CDR3 region, genomic DNA was extracted from the sorted cells. TCRbeta CDR3 regions were sequenced using the immunoSEQ Assay. The source is immuneACCESS, and TCRdb retained only in-frame sequences with V and J called. Part of the clones is not carried over; for the studies checked, unresolved V genes explain less than half of this, and the remainder is unexplained. A total of about 65,000 clones appear in this sample, roughly 91% of them only once. Together, the top ten hold approximately 0.4% of the sample. CDR1 and CDR2 are drawn from the germline V gene: SGHRS, YFSETQ. The germline V end is reduced by 5 bases and the J end by 2 bases; junction bases left unmatched: 3. Its CDR3 holds 13 amino acids, cysteine through phenylalanine. The CDR3 DNA has 39 bases and is translated from base 1. Study-level results and caveats: At doses of 0.1 to 3.0 mg/kg, clonal expansion of both CD4+ and CD8+ T cells in blood was seen between baseline and week 6. Partial responders in the 0.1-3.0 mg/kg groups had among the lowest normalized peripheral clonal expansion, especially among CD8+ T cells. The antigen specificity of the peripheral T cells that underwent clonal expansion was not determined. Low levels of normalized T-cell clonal expansion were also seen in some patients who did not respond. After ivuxolimab, more expanded clones were found on average in CD8+ T cells than in CD4+ T cells.

The trial excluded patients who had a history of autoimmune disease or were on systemic immunosuppression. In every dose cohort, peripheral blood was drawn for TCR sequencing at baseline, cycle 4 day 1, and cycle 7 day 1. Samples came from an open-label, multicenter, first-in-human phase I dose-escalation trial of ivuxolimab. Adults with locally advanced or metastatic melanoma, renal cell carcinoma, hepatocellular carcinoma or head and neck squamous cell carcinoma were enrolled in the trial. Before TCR sequencing, CD4+ T cells and CD8+ T cells from peripheral blood were sorted into separate populations.

Sequencing used CD4+ or CD8+ T cells sorted from blood, obtained in a trial of the OX40 agonist ivuxolimab. The receptor chain draws on TRBV5-1 and TRBJ2-7; TRBD2 aligns with 8 central bases. The TCR sequence derives from an adult with an advanced solid tumor such as melanoma, head and neck, liver or kidney cancer. CDR3 protein: CASRTGLAYEQYF. In nucleotides, the sequence is TGCGCCAGCAGGACGGGACTAGCCTACGAGCAGTACTTC. Joined to the reference TRBV5-1 and TRBJ2-7 proteins, this CDR3 gives the full variable domain: KAGVTQTPRYLIKTRGQQVTLSCSPISGHRSVSWYQQTPGQGLQFLFEYFSETQRNKGNFPGRFSGRQFSNSRSEMNVSTLELGDSALYLCASRTGLAYEQYFGPGTRLTVT.